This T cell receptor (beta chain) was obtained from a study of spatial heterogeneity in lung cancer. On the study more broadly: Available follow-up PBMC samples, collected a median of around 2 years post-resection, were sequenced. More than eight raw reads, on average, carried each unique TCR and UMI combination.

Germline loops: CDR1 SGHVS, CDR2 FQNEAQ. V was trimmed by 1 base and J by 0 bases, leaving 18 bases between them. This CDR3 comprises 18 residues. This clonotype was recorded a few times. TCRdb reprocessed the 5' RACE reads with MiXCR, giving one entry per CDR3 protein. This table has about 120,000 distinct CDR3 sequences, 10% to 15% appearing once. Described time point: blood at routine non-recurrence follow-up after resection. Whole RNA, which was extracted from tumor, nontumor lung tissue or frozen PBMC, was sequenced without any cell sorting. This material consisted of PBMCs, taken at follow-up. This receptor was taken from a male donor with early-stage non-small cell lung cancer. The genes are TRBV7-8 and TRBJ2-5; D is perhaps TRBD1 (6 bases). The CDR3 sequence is CASSLVGAGAPYQETQYF. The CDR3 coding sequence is TGTGCCAGCAGCTTAGTCGGAGCAGGGGCCCCGTACCAAGAGACCCAGTACTTC.